These 20 T cell receptor beta chains share one sample of origin, sequenced in a study of technical replicates of blood from a few donors. Generated by immunoSEQ multiplex PCR, the TCRdb table keeps only in-frame clones and is missing some. The data hold fewer than 100,000 clones, with about 97% observed a single time. Sequenced sample: T cells isolated from PBMCs. These TCRs come from a human donor in good health.

This chain links TRBV28 with TRBJ2-7; 8 positions agree with TRBD2. J lost 3 bases, V lost 10 bases, and 8 bases had no gene match. The length of the CDR3 is 13 residues. Germline CDR1 reads MDHEN; CDR2 reads SYDVKM. The CDR3 nucleotides are TGTGCCACCGCCCCTAGCGGGCACTACGAGCAGTACTTC. Translating gives CATAPSGHYEQYF.

The chain has TRBV15 and TRBJ1-2; 9 nucleotides align to TRBD1. The J segment lost 5 bases and the V segment lost 1 base, leaving 11 bases of the junction unmatched. Germline V CDR1 and CDR2: LNHNV, YYDKDF (reference sequence). This CDR3 comprises 17 residues. The CDR3, as DNA: TGTGCCACCAGCAGAGCCATCGGGACAGGGAACCCTTATGGCTACACCTTC. Encoded protein: CATSRAIGTGNPYGYTF.

V is TRBV27 and J is TRBJ2-1, with 12 bases lining up with TRBD2. V lost 3 bases and J lost 8; bases outside the gene matches: 8. The CDR3 runs 16 residues. Germline assignment: CDR1 MNHEY and CDR2 SMNVEV (reference sequence). The CDR3 sequence: CASSFGLAGSPHEQFF. The CDR3 DNA follows: TGTGCCAGCAGTTTCGGACTAGCGGGATCCCCCCATGAGCAGTTCTTC.

This sequence joins TRBV4-1 and TRBJ1-2; no definite D call. CDR1 and CDR2 (germline): MGHRA, YSYEKL. The CDR3 consists of 12 residues. Deletions cut 0 bases from V and 8 bases from J, with 7 bases between. The CDR3 spells CASSQDAGGYTF. The CDR3 DNA reads TGCGCCAGCAGCCAAGATGCCGGGGGCTACACCTTC.

The chain uses TRBV18 and TRBJ2-3, with 11 bases matching TRBD2. Germline lookup yields CDR1 KGHSH and CDR2 LQKENI. The CDR3 loop spans 18 amino acids. V trimming: 0 bases; J trimming: 4 bases; junction bases outside the gene matches: 9. CDR3 DNA sequence: TGTGCCAGCTCACCACCTATTGGGACTAGCGGAGAGGCAGATACGCAGTATTTT. Translated, it gives CASSPPIGTSGEADTQYF.

The rearrangement uses TRBV28 and TRBJ2-7; 9 bases map to TRBD1. V lost 3 bases and J lost 5; bases outside the gene matches: 8. From germline, CDR1 is MDHEN and CDR2 SYDVKM. The CDR3 runs 15 residues. Written as DNA, the CDR3 is TGTGCCAGCAGTTTCGGGGGGACAGGGTTGGACGAGCAGTACTTC. Translation gives CASSFGGTGLDEQYF. The full variable domain, in which reference TRBV28 and TRBJ2-7 provide the parts outside the CDR3, is DVKVTQSSRYLVKRTGEKVFLECVQDMDHENMFWYRQDPGLGLRLIYFSYDVKMKEKGDIPEGYSVSREKKERFSLILESASTNQTSMYLCASSFGGTGLDEQYFGPGTRLTVT.

The chain recombines TRBV7-3 with TRBJ2-1; TRBD2 matches 8 bases. CDR1 is SGHTA and CDR2 is FQGTGA in the germline V gene. There are 16 residues in the CDR3. With 3 bases clipped from V and 1 base from J, the junction kept 5 bases outside the gene matches. The CDR3 is CASSFRTSSSYNEQFF. CDR3 in DNA: TGTGCCAGCAGCTTCAGGACTAGCTCGTCCTACAATGAGCAGTTCTTC. The variable domain in full, completed from reference TRBV7-3 and TRBJ2-1, reads GAGVSQTPSNKVTEKGKYVELRCDPISGHTALYWYRQSLGQGPEFLIYFQGTGAADDSGLPNDRFFAVRPEGSVSTLKIQRTERGDSAVYLCASSFRTSSSYNEQFFGPGTRLTVL.

This clone is a singleton in its sample. The chain links TRBV7-9 to TRBJ1-6; unclear D gene. Per the germline V gene, CDR1 is SEHNR and CDR2 is FQNEAQ (reference sequence). The V end lost 1 base, the J end lost 10 bases, and 8 bases lay between the germline ends. The CDR3 runs 13 residues. CDR3 residues: CASSLDTESPLHF. CDR3 sequence (DNA): TGTGCCAGCAGCTTAGATACAGAATCACCCCTCCACTTT.

The rearrangement links TRBV6-1 to TRBJ1-2; perhaps TRBD1 as D (6 bases). The germline V gene has CDR1 MNHNS and CDR2 SASEGT. Trimming removed 10 bases from V and 4 bases from J, with 22 bases in between. The CDR3 totals 15 residues. CDR3 residues: CATSAGQQKVYGYTF. The CDR3, as DNA: TGTGCCACCTCCGCAGGACAGCAAAAGGTCTATGGCTACACCTTC.

This clone was recorded once. J is TRBJ1-5 and V is TRBV4-1, with 7 bases matching TRBD1. Germline V gene sequence: CDR1 MGHRA, CDR2 YSYEKL. The CDR3 has 16 amino acids. The V gene end was trimmed by 0 bases and the J gene end by 6 bases; junction bases not matched to a gene: 8. The CDR3: CASSQETGVKGQPQHF. Written as DNA, the CDR3 is TGCGCCAGCAGCCAAGAAACAGGGGTAAAAGGTCAGCCCCAGCATTTT.

V and J are TRBV6-5 and TRBJ2-7; TRBD1 is a possible D gene (5 bases). Trimming removed 0 bases from V and 5 bases from J, with 8 bases in between. Germline CDR1 is MNHEY and CDR2 is SVGAGI. The CDR3 runs to 13 residues. As DNA, the CDR3 is TGTGCCAGCAGTTACTCGGGCAGGGACGAGCAGTACTTC. It translates to CASSYSGRDEQYF.

The chain couples TRBV4-2 to TRBJ1-5, with TRBD1 as a possible D gene (5 bases). This CDR3 is built from 17 residues. V lost 0 bases and J 2 bases, leaving 14 bases between the germline ends. The germline V gene has CDR1 LGHNA and CDR2 YNFKEQ. The DNA of the CDR3 is TGTGCCAGCAGCCAAGAGGGTGGCCCGGGGGGCAATCAGCCCCAGCATTTT. Encoded protein: CASSQEGGPGGNQPQHF.

The rearrangement uses TRBV10-3 and TRBJ1-5; the D is unclear. V lost 4 bases to trimming and J lost 0 bases, with 13 bases between them. In germline, CDR1 is ENHRY, CDR2 SYGVKD. The CDR3 is 16 amino acids. CDR3 nucleotide sequence: TGTGCCATCAGTGGGGCTGGGAGATATAGCAATCAGCCCCAGCATTTT. Its protein is CAISGAGRYSNQPQHF.

J is TRBJ1-2 and V is TRBV4-1; no reliable D call. The CDR3 runs 15 residues. V lost 1 base to trimming and J lost 1 base, with 10 bases between them. Germline lookup yields CDR1 MGHRA and CDR2 YSYEKL. For the CDR3, the DNA is TGCGCCAGCAGCCAAGGTCGCGGGATTAACTATGGCTACACCTTC. This gives the protein CASSQGRGINYGYTF.

This clone was counted a single time. The CDR3 sequence: CASSLVGTGFGEQFF. The CDR3 DNA sequence: TGCGCCAGCAGCTTAGTAGGGACAGGGTTTGGGGAGCAGTTCTTC. The chain is built from TRBV5-1 and TRBJ2-1, with 9 bases lining up with TRBD1. The germline V gene encodes CDR1 SGHRS and CDR2 YFSETQ. The CDR3 has 15 residues. The V gene end was trimmed by 2 bases and the J gene end by 10 bases; junction bases not matched to a gene: 10.

This chain joins TRBV6-6 and TRBJ1-1, with D unclear. Trimming took off 10 bases at V and 1 base at J, with 13 bases between the two ends. In germline, CDR1 is MNHNY, CDR2 SVGAGI (reference sequence). This CDR3 has 13 residues. In DNA form, the CDR3 reads TGTGCCACATACGTAGGAGCGAACACTGAAGCTTTCTTT. Protein product: CATYVGANTEAFF.

V gene TRBV29-1 combines with J gene TRBJ2-1, with D tentatively TRBD2 (5 bases). The CDR3 sequence is 12 residues long. Trimming left V 8 bases short and J 5 bases short, with 13 bases between. Germline V gene data show CDR1 as SQVTM and CDR2 as ANQGSEA. The CDR3 loop reads CSLKDGDNEQFF. CDR3 DNA: TGCAGCCTCAAGGACGGGGACAATGAGCAGTTCTTC.

The chain employs TRBV9 and TRBJ2-7; 7 bases agree with TRBD1. There are 15 residues in the CDR3. Trimming at V came to 0 bases and at J to 2 bases, leaving 5 bases not matched to a gene. CDR1 and CDR2 (germline): SGDLS, YYNGEE. In nucleotides, the CDR3 is TGTGCCAGCAGCGTAGGAACAGGGGTTACCTACGAGCAGTACTTC. Its protein product is CASSVGTGVTYEQYF. Together with reference TRBV9 and TRBJ2-7, the CDR3 gives the full variable domain: DSGVTQTPKHLITATGQRVTLRCSPRSGDLSVYWYQQSLDQGLQFLIQYYNGEERAKGNILERFSAQQFPDLHSELNLSSLELGDSALYFCASSVGTGVTYEQYFGPGTRLTVT.

The chain has TRBV10-1 and TRBJ2-3; TRBD2 agrees at 7 bases. With V trimmed by 5 bases and J by 4 bases, 6 bases remained unmatched. Looked up from germline, CDR1 is WNHNN and CDR2 is SYGVQD (reference sequence). This CDR3 is built from 14 residues. CDR3 DNA sequence: TGCGCCAGCAGTAAAACTAGCGTTCCAGATACGCAGTATTTT. As protein: CASSKTSVPDTQYF.

V is TRBV7-2 and J is TRBJ1-2, with no clear D. Germline assignment: CDR1 SGHTA and CDR2 FQGNSA. V gave up 5 bases and J gave up 5 bases, with 6 bases separating them. The CDR3 has 11 amino acids. The CDR3 bases are TGTGCCAGCAGCCGTTATTATGGCTACACCTTC. It translates to CASSRYYGYTF.